A selection of T cell receptor beta chains follows, all from one sample in a study of shared clonotypes between healthy human individuals. Assay: immunoSEQ multiplex PCR; the TCRdb copy retains only in-frame clones and omits some. The sample shows around 940,000 clones, less than 85% of them seen only once. Sequencing was carried out using memory CD4+ T cells sorted from blood. These receptors came from a man aged 18 to 29 in good health. Each CDR3 is given with its conserved first and last residue. The order of the fields is CDR3 DNA, CDR3 protein, J gene, V gene, D gene, clone size. A D gene is named only where the DNA matches it firmly. Size values are once, few and many counts, or a class for expanded clones, and some rows have none.

TGTGCCAGTAGTTGGGTGAACACTGAAGCTTTCTTT	CASSWVNTEAFF	TRBJ1-1	TRBV19	-	few
TGCAGTGCTAGAGATGAAGCTTTCTTT	CSARDEAFF	TRBJ1-1	TRBV20-1	-	-
TGTGCCAGCAGTTACAGGGACAGGGGCTACGAGCAGTACTTC	CASSYRDRGYEQYF	TRBJ2-7	TRBV6-5	TRBD1	-
TGTGCCAGCAGTCAATCCTCCTATGGCTACACCTTC	CASSQSSYGYTF	TRBJ1-2	TRBV6-5	-	-
TGCGCCAGCAGCTTGGAGCCTACAGGGGACTCTGGGGCCAACGTCCTGACTTTC	CASSLEPTGDSGANVLTF	TRBJ2-6	TRBV5-1	TRBD1	-
TGTGCCAGCAGCGCAGAGACGTTAGCGGGAGATCCCGATACGCAGTATTTT	CASSAETLAGDPDTQYF	TRBJ2-3	TRBV9	TRBD2	-
TGTGCCAGTAATCACTCCGGGGCTAACTATGGCTACACCTTC	CASNHSGANYGYTF	TRBJ1-2	TRBV19	-	-
TGCGCCAGCAACCCTAGCGGGGGGAGATACGAGCAGTACTTC	CASNPSGGRYEQYF	TRBJ2-7	TRBV10-2	TRBD2	-
TGTGCCAGCAGCCCAGACGGGGGGGCGAATTACGAGCAGTACTTC	CASSPDGGANYEQYF	TRBJ2-7	TRBV13	TRBD2	once
TGCGCCAGCAGTGACACGGGGAGACGGGGGACTGAAGCTTTCTTT	CASSDTGRRGTEAFF	TRBJ1-1	TRBV10-2	-	-
TGTGCCATCAGTCCATCGGAGTACGAGCAGTACTTC	CAISPSEYEQYF	TRBJ2-7	TRBV10-3	-	-
TGTGCCAGCAGTGACTGGGGACAGGGGAGCAATCAGCCCCAGCATTTT	CASSDWGQGSNQPQHF	TRBJ1-5	TRBV6-1	TRBD1	-
TGCGCCAGCAGCCTGGAGGACAGGGTATATGGCTACACCTTC	CASSLEDRVYGYTF	TRBJ1-2	TRBV5-1	TRBD1	-
TGTGCCGTCTACGGGGGACAGGGGGCTTTTAATGAGCAGTTCTTC	CAVYGGQGAFNEQFF	TRBJ2-1	TRBV10-3	TRBD1	-
TGTGCCAGCAGCACCCTTTTCAGGGTCCCAGAGACCCAGTACTTC	CASSTLFRVPETQYF	TRBJ2-5	TRBV7-2	-	-
TGTGCCAGTGGGCGGATTAATTCACCCCTCCACTTT	CASGRINSPLHF	TRBJ1-6	TRBV19	-	-
TGTGCCAGCGGCGGCCTAAACTACGAGCAGTACTTC	CASGGLNYEQYF	TRBJ2-7	TRBV14	-	-
TGTGCCAGCAGCGCGGGACCATCCTCGGGAAACACCATATATTTT	CASSAGPSSGNTIYF	TRBJ1-3	TRBV11-1	-	-
TGCGCCAGCAGCCAAGTGGCTAGCGGGAGCACAGATACGCAGTATTTT	CASSQVASGSTDTQYF	TRBJ2-3	TRBV4-3	TRBD2	-
TGCGCCAGCAGTGCTTTTCAGGGAGCGAACACCGGGGAGCTGTTTTTT	CASSAFQGANTGELFF	TRBJ2-2	TRBV10-1	-	once
TGCAGCGTTGAATCCCCACGGGGGGCGGAGACCCAGTACTTC	CSVESPRGAETQYF	TRBJ2-5	TRBV29-1	-	-
TGTGCCAGCAGTGTAAAAACAGGGCCGAACTACGAGCAGTACTTC	CASSVKTGPNYEQYF	TRBJ2-7	TRBV2	-	-
TGTGCCAGCAGCACGACAGGGGAAGGCAGCACTGAAGCTTTCTTT	CASSTTGEGSTEAFF	TRBJ1-1	TRBV28	TRBD1	-
TGTGCCAGCAGTTTCGGAAGTACAGGGTTTAGCTACGAGCAGTACTTC	CASSFGSTGFSYEQYF	TRBJ2-7	TRBV7-9	-	-
TGTGCCAGCAGTTACTCGTCAGGGTTGAGCTATGGCTACACCTTC	CASSYSSGLSYGYTF	TRBJ1-2	TRBV6-5	-	-
TGCGCCAGCAGGGGGCAGGGTAACTCACCCCTCCACTTT	CASRGQGNSPLHF	TRBJ1-6	TRBV5-1	-	few
TGCGCCAGCAGCTTGGTCGGGTCCCTCAATCAGCCCCAGCATTTT	CASSLVGSLNQPQHF	TRBJ1-5	TRBV5-1	-	few
TGTGCCAGCAGTACGCCGGGACTAGCGAGCTCCTACAATGAGCAGTTCTTC	CASSTPGLASSYNEQFF	TRBJ2-1	TRBV27	TRBD2	-
TGCGCCAGCACCAATGGCCCGCGACAGCCGGCACGGAAAGCTTTCTTT	CASTNGPRQPARKAFF	TRBJ1-1	TRBV4-1	-	-
TGTGCCAGCAGTGGACTGACCTACGTTGAGCAGTACTTC	CASSGLTYVEQYF	TRBJ2-7	TRBV6-1	-	-
TGTGCCAGCAGTTGGGCCGGGGCAGGGGTCACCGGGGAGCTGTTTTTT	CASSWAGAGVTGELFF	TRBJ2-2	TRBV6-5	-	-
TGCGCCAGCAGCCCAGCCGGGACTAGCGGGGCTAGCTCCTACAATGAGCAGTTCTTC	CASSPAGTSGASSYNEQFF	TRBJ2-1	TRBV5-1	TRBD2	-
TGTGCCAGCACCCCTCCAGATTACGAGCAGTACTTC	CASTPPDYEQYF	TRBJ2-7	TRBV5-4	-	-
TGTGCCAGCGGCGGGGGCCCGGGAGAGTTGACAGATACGCAGTATTTT	CASGGGPGELTDTQYF	TRBJ2-3	TRBV6-4	-	-
TGTGCCAGCAAGGAGGGCGGGACCGGGGAGCTGTTTTTT	CASKEGGTGELFF	TRBJ2-2	TRBV2	-	-
TGTGCCAGCAGTGAAGCGGGGTCGATTAGCAATCAGCCCCAGCATTTT	CASSEAGSISNQPQHF	TRBJ1-5	TRBV6-1	-	-
TGTGCCAGCAGCCGTGGTCTGGATTCACCCCTCCACTTT	CASSRGLDSPLHF	TRBJ1-6	TRBV14	-	-
TGTGCCAGCAGTGGGATTAGCGGGGCAGACGAGCAGTACTTC	CASSGISGADEQYF	TRBJ2-7	TRBV6-5	TRBD2	-
TGTGCTAGCAGCCCGGACCGACCCGACACCGGGGAGCTGTTTTTT	CASSPDRPDTGELFF	TRBJ2-2	TRBV7-7	-	-
TGTGCCAGCAGCTCCGACAGGGTGAACACTGAAGCTTTCTTT	CASSSDRVNTEAFF	TRBJ1-1	TRBV11-2	TRBD1	-
TGTGCCAGATCCTATTCCTCTGGAAACACCATATATTTT	CARSYSSGNTIYF	TRBJ1-3	TRBV30	-	-
TGTGCCAGCAGTGTCTCGGGGGGCGGAGGCGAGCAGTACTTC	CASSVSGGGGEQYF	TRBJ2-7	TRBV6-1	-	-
TGCGCCAGCAGCGTCGACGGCCTTGGTAATCAGCCCCAGCATTTT	CASSVDGLGNQPQHF	TRBJ1-5	TRBV5-1	-	-
TGTGCCAGCAGCCCCGGGACAGGGGGCGGGTTGGAGAATGAGCAGTTCTTC	CASSPGTGGGLENEQFF	TRBJ2-1	TRBV11-3	TRBD1	-
TGTGCCAGCAGTGAGGGACCTAGGGATGGCTACACCTTC	CASSEGPRDGYTF	TRBJ1-2	TRBV2	-	few
TGTGCCAGCAGCGTAGGGGGAGCCGGGGGGTCCTACGAGCAGTACTTC	CASSVGGAGGSYEQYF	TRBJ2-7	TRBV9	TRBD2	many
TGCAGCGTTGTGAGGGACAGCACCTACGAGCAGTACTTC	CSVVRDSTYEQYF	TRBJ2-7	TRBV29-1	TRBD1	-
TGCGCCAGCACCTCCGAAAATAACAGGGTTTCACCCCTCCACTTT	CASTSENNRVSPLHF	TRBJ1-6	TRBV5-1	-	-
TGTGCCAGCAGCTACCGACAGGATTATCTGTTCTTC	CASSYRQDYLFF	TRBJ2-1	TRBV4-2	-	-
TGTGCCATCAGTGAGTCTGGAGGGGGGGCGCGTGAGCAGTACTTC	CAISESGGGAREQYF	TRBJ2-7	TRBV10-3	-	-
TGCGCCAGCAGCTTGAAAGGGAACACTGAAGCTTTCTTT	CASSLKGNTEAFF	TRBJ1-1	TRBV5-1	-	-
TGTGCCAGCAGTGAAGCCGCTTGGAGGGATGGCTACACCTTC	CASSEAAWRDGYTF	TRBJ1-2	TRBV2	-	once
TGTGCCAGCAGTTACTTTAAGGGGAACACCGGGGAGCTGTTTTTT	CASSYFKGNTGELFF	TRBJ2-2	TRBV6-5	-	-
TGCGCCAGCAGCTTACAGACTGGAAACACCATATATTTT	CASSLQTGNTIYF	TRBJ1-3	TRBV5-1	-	-
TGCGCCAGCAGCGACGGACAGGGCGTCGGTTCACCCCTCCACTTT	CASSDGQGVGSPLHF	TRBJ1-6	TRBV5-1	TRBD1	-
TGTGCCTGGAGTGCTCAGAGATACGAGCAGTACTTC	CAWSAQRYEQYF	TRBJ2-7	TRBV30	-	-
TGTGCCAGCAGCCTGCTCCAGTTTAATGAAAAACTGTTTTTT	CASSLLQFNEKLFF	TRBJ1-4	TRBV2	-	once
TGTGCCAGCAGAGGAGACTCGAGCTCCTACGAGCAGTACTTC	CASRGDSSSYEQYF	TRBJ2-7	TRBV6-6	-	-
TGTGCCAGCAGTTCAGGGGGTAACTATGGCTACACCTTC	CASSSGGNYGYTF	TRBJ1-2	TRBV6-1	TRBD1	-
TGTGCTAGTGGTTTGCAGGGTCGCTACACCTTC	CASGLQGRYTF	TRBJ1-2	TRBV12-5	-	-